Ten or more counts support the clone carrying this T cell receptor beta chain. Time point specified: patch test 1, 2 weeks after DPC sensitization. Treatment of the sample: therapeutic diphenylcyclopropenone sensitization with weekly scalp DPC. TCRdb used MiXCR to reprocess the RACE reads, holding one entry per CDR3 protein. The table records 340,000 or so distinct CDR3 sequences, around 6.9% of them present only once. These data originate in a study of human T cells and chemical hapten exposure. The CDR3 sequence is 12 residues long. V lost 1 base and J 10 bases, leaving 5 bases between the germline ends. The germline V gene has CDR1 MGHDK and CDR2 SYGVNS.

The chain combines TRBV25-1 with TRBJ1-6; D unresolved. Sample: whole blood, taken in connection with sensitization to the hapten diphenylcyclopropenone (DPC). The source of this sequence is a young woman with alopecia areata. Some clones in this sample may be carry-over from other donors' samples. DNA of the CDR3: TGTGCCAGCAGTGAATCTCACTCACCCCTCCACTTT. It translates to CASSESHSPLHF.